This T cell receptor beta chain was sequenced for a study of beta chain features in type 1 diabetes. The germline CDR1 and CDR2 sequences are ENHRY and SYGVKD. V was clipped by 3 bases and J by 4 bases; unmatched bases: 6. The CDR3 runs to 14 residues. Study-wide findings and caveats: Possibly, sequencing cDNA over-represented cells that had high TCR expression levels. There were fewer insertions and more deletions at the VDJ junctions of type 1 diabetes patients. Within each of all four CD4+ subsets, Type 1 diabetes patients had TCRB CDR3s that were moderately but significantly shorter. The study found that naive, central memory and Treg TCRB repertoires appeared more similar in patients than in healthy donors.

In the case of this clone: Antigen: not known.

Reverse transcribing all isolated RNA meant expressed TCRB transcripts were sequenced. Here immunoSEQ multiplex PCR was the method, and the copy in TCRdb shows in-frame clones only, minus some. The sample shows around 280,000 clones, about 15% of them seen only once. The receptor was isolated from a young man with type 1 diabetes. Specimen: naive CD4+ T cells from blood. The V gene is TRBV10-3, the J gene TRBJ2-7, with TRBD1 matching over 7 bases. CDR3 region: CAISEGTEKYEQYF. For the CDR3, the DNA is TGTGCCATCAGTGAAGGGACAGAGAAATACGAGCAGTACTTC.